This TCR beta chain was identified during a study of Graves' ophthalmopathy and Graves' hyperthyroidism. Study-wide findings and caveats: The model flagged ophthalmopathy progression at 70% to 71% sensitivity and 72% to 85% specificity. Most thyroid clonotypes expanded beyond 0.001 frequency were also found in blood.

Amplified material comprised TCR beta CDR3 regions derived from RNA transcripts. Amplification began with first-round RT-PCR using HTBI primers, then second-round multiplex PCR was performed. In TCRdb, the multiplex PCR reads were re-called with MiXCR into one record per CDR3 protein. The sample lists 740,000 or so distinct CDR3 sequences; roughly two fifths were seen once. Worth noting for this clonotype: What it binds is unknown.

CDR1 is SGHVS, CDR2 FQNEAQ, per germline. This CDR3 comprises 17 residues. The germline V and J ends were trimmed by 1 base and 0 bases, with 15 bases remaining between them. 8.5 to 10 ml of fresh blood yielded the PBMCs by density gradient. The V and J genes are TRBV7-8 and TRBJ1-1; D gene ambiguous. Sequenced: peripheral blood. The receptor was isolated from an adult man with Graves' ophthalmopathy. Here the CDR3 DNA reads TGTGCCAGCAGCTTAGTTTCTCGACAAGAGATGAACACTGAAGCTTTCTTT. This codes for CASSLVSRQEMNTEAFF.